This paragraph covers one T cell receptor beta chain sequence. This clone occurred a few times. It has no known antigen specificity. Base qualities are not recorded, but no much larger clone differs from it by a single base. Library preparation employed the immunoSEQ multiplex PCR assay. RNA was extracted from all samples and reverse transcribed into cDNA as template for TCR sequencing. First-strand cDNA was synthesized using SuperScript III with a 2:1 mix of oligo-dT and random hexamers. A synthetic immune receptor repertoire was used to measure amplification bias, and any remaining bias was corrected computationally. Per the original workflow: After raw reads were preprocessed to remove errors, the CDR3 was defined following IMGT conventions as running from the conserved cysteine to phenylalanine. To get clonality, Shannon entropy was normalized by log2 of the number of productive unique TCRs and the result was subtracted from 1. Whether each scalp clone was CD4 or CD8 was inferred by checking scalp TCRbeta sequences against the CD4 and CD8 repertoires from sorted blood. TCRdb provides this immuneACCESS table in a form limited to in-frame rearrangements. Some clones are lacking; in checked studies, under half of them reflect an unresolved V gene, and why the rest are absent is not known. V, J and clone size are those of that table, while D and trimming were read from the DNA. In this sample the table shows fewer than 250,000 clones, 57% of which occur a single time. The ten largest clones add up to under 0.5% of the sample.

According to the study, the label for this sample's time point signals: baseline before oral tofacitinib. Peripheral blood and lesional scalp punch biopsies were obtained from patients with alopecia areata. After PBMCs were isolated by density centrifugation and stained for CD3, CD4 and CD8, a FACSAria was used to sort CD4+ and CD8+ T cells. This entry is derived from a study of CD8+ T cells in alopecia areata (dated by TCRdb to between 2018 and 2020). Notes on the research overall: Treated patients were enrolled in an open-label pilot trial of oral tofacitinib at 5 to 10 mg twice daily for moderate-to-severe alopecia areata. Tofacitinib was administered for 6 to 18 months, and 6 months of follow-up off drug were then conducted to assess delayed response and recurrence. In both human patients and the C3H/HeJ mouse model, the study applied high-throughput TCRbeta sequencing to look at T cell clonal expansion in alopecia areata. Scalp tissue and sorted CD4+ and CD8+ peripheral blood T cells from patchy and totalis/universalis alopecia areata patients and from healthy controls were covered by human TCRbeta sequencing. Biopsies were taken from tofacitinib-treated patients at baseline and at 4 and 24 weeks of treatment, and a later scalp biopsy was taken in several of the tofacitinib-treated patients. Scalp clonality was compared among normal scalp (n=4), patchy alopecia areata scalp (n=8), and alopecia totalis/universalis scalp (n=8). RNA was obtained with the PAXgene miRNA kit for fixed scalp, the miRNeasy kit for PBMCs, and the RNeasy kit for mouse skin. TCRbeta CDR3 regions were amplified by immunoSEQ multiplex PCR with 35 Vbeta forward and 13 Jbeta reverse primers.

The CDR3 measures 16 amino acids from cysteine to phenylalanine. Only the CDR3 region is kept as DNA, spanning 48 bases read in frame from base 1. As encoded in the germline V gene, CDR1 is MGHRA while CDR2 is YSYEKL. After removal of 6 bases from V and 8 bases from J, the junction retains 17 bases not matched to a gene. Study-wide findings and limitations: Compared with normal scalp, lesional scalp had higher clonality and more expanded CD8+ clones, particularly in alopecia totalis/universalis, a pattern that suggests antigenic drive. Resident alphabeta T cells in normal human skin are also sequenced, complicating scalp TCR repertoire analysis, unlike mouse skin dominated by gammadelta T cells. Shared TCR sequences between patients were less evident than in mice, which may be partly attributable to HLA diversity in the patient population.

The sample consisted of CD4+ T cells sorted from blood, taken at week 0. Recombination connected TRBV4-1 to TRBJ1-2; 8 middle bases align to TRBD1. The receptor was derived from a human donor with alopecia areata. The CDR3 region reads CASSQRDPTGDHGYTF. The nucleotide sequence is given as TGCGCCAGCAGTCAACGGGACCCGACAGGGGACCACGGCTACACCTTC.